The 16 T cell receptor beta chains reported below all come from one sample, sequenced in a study of shared clonotypes between healthy human individuals. The method was immunoSEQ multiplex PCR; TCRdb's version includes in-frame clones alone and lacks a portion of them. The sample lists about 2.3 million clones, approximately 93% occurring once. Sequencing was performed on naive CD4+ T cells from PBMCs. Subset noted: CD45RA+ positively selected. These receptors were taken from a young man in good health. Some clones in this sample may be carry-over from other donors' samples.

In nucleotides, the CDR3 is TGTGCCAGCAGTCCTCACGGACAGGTCCACGAGCAGTACTTC. This translates into CASSPHGQVHEQYF. The J gene is TRBJ2-7, the V gene TRBV11-1, with 7 positions matching TRBD1. CDR3 length: 14 residues. In germline, CDR1 is SGHAT, CDR2 FQDESV (reference sequence). The junction had 10 bases not matched to a gene; V was cut back by 6 bases and J by 5 bases.

A word on this clone: This CDR3 is also generated by other DNA sequences in the sample. This chain links TRBV20-1 with TRBJ1-1; unclear D gene. The CDR3 is 11 amino acids. Trimming took off 0 bases at V and 5 bases at J, with 4 bases between the two ends. CDR1 and CDR2 (germline): DFQATT, SNEGSKA (reference sequence). In DNA form, the CDR3 reads TGCAGTGCTAGAGAGGAAACTGAAGCTTTCTTT. Protein sequence: CSAREETEAFF.

The V gene is TRBV5-6, the J gene TRBJ1-3; D might be TRBD1 (5 bases). Trimming shortened V by 1 base and J by 1 base, and 12 bases separated the two germline ends. The CDR3 covers 16 residues. Germline values: CDR1 SGHDT, CDR2 YYEEEE. Here the CDR3 DNA reads TGTGCCAGCAGCTTGCTAGGGGTTGGTTCTGGAAACACCATATATTTT. This sequence encodes CASSLLGVGSGNTIYF.

This clone came up a few times. The same CDR3 also results from other DNA sequences found in this sample. The rearrangement uses TRBV7-2 and TRBJ1-3, with unresolved D. The CDR3 has 12 amino acids. With 1 base removed from V and 8 bases from J, the gap between germline ends came to 6 bases. CDR1 is SGHTA, CDR2 FQGNSA, per germline. The CDR3 DNA reads TGTGCCAGCAGCTTAGACCGTCACACCATATATTTT. This encodes CASSLDRHTIYF.

This clone was found once. The V call is TRBV7-9, the J call TRBJ1-4, with 11 bases that match TRBD1. The CDR3 loop spans 16 amino acids. V shed 3 bases, J shed 2 bases, and the junction held 2 bases outside the gene matches. CDR1 is SEHNR and CDR2 is FQNEAQ in the germline V gene (reference sequence). Written as DNA, the CDR3 is TGTGCCAGCAGCTTGGGACAGGGGGTGACTAATGAAAAACTGTTTTTT. Translation gives CASSLGQGVTNEKLFF.

This sequence joins TRBV27 and TRBJ2-2; 13 nucleotides agree with TRBD2. The V and J ends lost 8 bases and 4 bases, in that order; junction bases with no gene match: 16. The CDR3 contains 19 residues. The germline V gene has CDR1 MNHEY and CDR2 SMNVEV (reference sequence). CDR3 protein: CASAALTSGRSVGTGELFF. CDR3 DNA sequence: TGTGCCAGCGCCGCCTTGACTAGCGGGAGGAGTGTGGGCACCGGGGAGCTGTTTTTT.

The V call is TRBV27, the J call TRBJ2-3; D not resolved. V was cut by 0 bases and J by 4 bases, with 14 bases left in between. Per the germline V gene, CDR1 is MNHEY and CDR2 is SMNVEV (reference sequence). This CDR3 is 16 amino acids long. In nucleotides, the CDR3 is TGTGCCAGCAGTTTATCCTGGGTTTTGGTAGCAGATACGCAGTATTTT. Protein sequence: CASSLSWVLVADTQYF.

A word on this clone: Other DNA sequences of this sample code for an identical CDR3. The gene calls are TRBV6-5 and TRBJ1-3, with unresolved D. Germline loops: CDR1 MNHEY, CDR2 SVGAGI. V was pared by 0 bases and J by 3 bases, with 6 bases between. The CDR3 contains 14 residues. CDR3 in amino acids: CASSYSRGGNTIYF. The CDR3 region has the DNA TGTGCCAGCAGTTACTCGAGAGGTGGAAACACCATATATTTT.

The chain carries TRBV7-2 and TRBJ1-2; 7 bases match TRBD1. CDR3 length equals 16 residues. The ends lost 4 bases at V and 1 base at J; junction bases unmatched: 9. Germline assignment: CDR1 SGHTA and CDR2 FQGNSA. CDR3 residues: CASSSTPGQNNYGYTF. The CDR3 DNA reads TGTGCCAGCAGCTCCACCCCGGGACAGAATAACTATGGCTACACCTTC.

The V and J genes are TRBV14 and TRBJ2-7, with TRBD2 matching over 9 bases. The J segment lost 3 bases and the V segment lost 3 bases, leaving 6 bases of the junction unmatched. Germline V gene data show CDR1 as SGHDN and CDR2 as FVKESK. The CDR3 length is 15 residues. The CDR3 spells CASSQRGGWDYEQYF. The CDR3 nucleotides read TGTGCCAGCAGCCAGCGGGGGGGTTGGGACTACGAGCAGTACTTC. The full variable domain, rest sourced from reference TRBV14 and TRBJ2-7, is EAGVTQFPSHSVIEKGQTVTLRCDPISGHDNLYWYRRVMGKEIKFLLHFVKESKQDESGMPNNRFLAERTGGTYSTLKVQPAELEDSGVYFCASSQRGGWDYEQYFGPGTRLTVT.

This chain links TRBV7-8 with TRBJ1-5; D is perhaps TRBD1 (5 bases). Trimming pared 5 bases from V and 7 bases from J, leaving 15 bases between. The CDR3 runs to 14 residues. CDR1 and CDR2 (germline): SGHVS, FQNEAQ. CDR3 DNA sequence: TGTGCCAGCAGCCGTGTCCGGGGCGGGCAGCCCCAGCATTTT. Its protein is CASSRVRGGQPQHF.

This clone was seen just once. V usage is TRBV6-6 and J usage is TRBJ2-6; the match to TRBD2 covers 8 bases. Germline CDR1 reads MNHNY; CDR2 reads SVGAGI (reference sequence). CDR3 size: 14 residues. The CDR3 is CVVAGRSGANVLTF. CDR3 in DNA: TGTGTCGTAGCGGGGCGCTCTGGGGCCAACGTCCTGACTTTC.

The genes are TRBV29-1 and TRBJ2-6; D gene unclear. Between the trimmed V and J ends, which lost 5 bases and 2 bases, there was a span of 10 bases. This CDR3 has 14 amino acids. Germline V lookup: CDR1 SQVTM, CDR2 ANQGSEA. CDR3 protein: CSVLKGTGANVLTF. In DNA form, the CDR3 reads TGCAGCGTTTTGAAGGGCACTGGGGCCAACGTCCTGACTTTC.

The chain employs TRBV12-5 and TRBJ2-4, with a possible D match to TRBD2 (6 bases). The ends were cut back, 9 bases at V and 0 bases at J, with 27 bases in the middle. The CDR3 loop spans 19 amino acids. Germline V gene data show CDR1 as LGHNT and CDR2 as FRNRAP. The DNA for the CDR3 is TGTGCTAGCGGTCTTCTGACAAGCCGGGGGACCCTAGCCAAAAACATTCAGTACTTC. As protein: CASGLLTSRGTLAKNIQYF.

This chain connects TRBV28 to TRBJ1-1; D ambiguous. Per germline, CDR1 MDHEN and CDR2 SYDVKM. V was shortened by 4 bases and J by 6 bases, with 15 bases between the two germline ends. The CDR3 contains 14 residues. For the CDR3, the DNA is TGTGCCAGCAGTTCCCCCGGGTTGAGCGCTGAAGCTTTCTTT. Translation: CASSSPGLSAEAFF. Together with reference TRBV28 and TRBJ1-1, the CDR3 gives the full variable domain: DVKVTQSSRYLVKRTGEKVFLECVQDMDHENMFWYRQDPGLGLRLIYFSYDVKMKEKGDIPEGYSVSREKKERFSLILESASTNQTSMYLCASSSPGLSAEAFFGQGTRLTVV.

Concerning this clone itself: The same CDR3 also results from other DNA sequences found in this sample. This rearrangement joins TRBV6-5 to TRBJ1-1, with TRBD1 as a possible D gene (6 bases). V gave up 6 bases and J gave up 0 bases, with 8 bases separating them. The CDR3 length is 13 residues. Germline values: CDR1 MNHEY, CDR2 SVGAGI. The CDR3 loop is CASSRTVNTEAFF. The CDR3 nucleotides read TGTGCCAGCAGCCGGACAGTGAACACTGAAGCTTTCTTT.